Shown below are 12 T cell receptor beta chains from a single sample sequenced in a study of blood T cell repertoires in COVID-19. The method was immunoSEQ multiplex PCR; TCRdb's version includes in-frame clones alone and lacks a portion of them. The repertoire holds about 300,000 clones, with nearly 90% as singletons. The sequencing sample was made of PBMCs or T cells enriched from blood (not recorded which). The receptors here all came from a woman in her 50s who had been exposed to COVID-19.

The rearrangement uses TRBV5-1 and TRBJ2-3; 9 bases map to TRBD1. Losses at the gene ends were 5 bases for V and 0 bases for J; bases not matched to a gene: 10. This CDR3 contains 17 residues. The germline V gene encodes CDR1 SGHRS and CDR2 YFSETQ. CDR3 in amino acids: CASRSGQGKTSTDTQYF. The DNA for the CDR3 is TGCGCCAGCAGATCGGGACAGGGTAAAACTAGCACAGATACGCAGTATTTT.

The V call is TRBV19, the J call TRBJ2-1, with TRBD1 matching 10 bases. From germline, CDR1 is LNHDA and CDR2 SQIVND (reference sequence). The CDR3 consists of 14 residues. With V trimmed by 6 bases and J by 6 bases, 5 bases remained unmatched. The CDR3 DNA is TGTGCCAGTAGCCGGGACAGGGGCGGCAATGAGCAGTTCTTC. This translates into CASSRDRGGNEQFF. Based on the CDR3 plus reference TRBV19 and TRBJ2-1, the full variable domain is DGGITQSPKYLFRKEGQNVTLSCEQNLNHDAMYWYRQDPGQGLRLIYYSQIVNDFQKGDIAEGYSVSREKKESFPLTVTSAQKNPTAFYLCASSRDRGGNEQFFGPGTRLTVL.

This clone was found once. This chain uses TRBV5-1 with TRBJ1-2; D may be TRBD1 (6 bases). Per the germline V gene, CDR1 is SGHRS and CDR2 is YFSETQ. The length of the CDR3 is 16 residues. V was clipped by 3 bases and J by 7 bases, with 22 bases between them. CDR3 sequence reads: CASSSNPMGAGGGYTF. CDR3 DNA sequence: TGCGCCAGCAGCTCTAACCCAATGGGGGCTGGCGGTGGCTACACCTTC. Full variable domain (remainder filled in from reference TRBV5-1 and TRBJ1-2): KAGVTQTPRYLIKTRGQQVTLSCSPISGHRSVSWYQQTPGQGLQFLFEYFSETQRNKGNFPGRFSGRQFSNSRSEMNVSTLELGDSALYLCASSSNPMGAGGGYTFGSGTRLTVV.

Concerning this clone: The germline gene is not matched at one end of the junction; a read error may be the cause. The rearrangement links TRBV19 to TRBJ1-1, with D perhaps matching TRBD1 (6 bases). From germline, CDR1 is LNHDA and CDR2 SQIVND (reference sequence). The CDR3 length is 13 residues. The CDR3: CASTIQGWTEAFF. CDR3 nucleotides: TGTGCCAGTACTATACAGGGTTGGACTGAAGCTTTCTTT.

This clone has a single count. The chain couples TRBV19 to TRBJ1-5; D unresolved. Trimming removed 2 bases from V and 0 bases from J, with 8 bases in between. CDR1 and CDR2 (germline): LNHDA, SQIVND (reference sequence). This CDR3 spans 15 amino acids. Here the CDR3 DNA reads TGTGCCAGTAGTATAACGGTGAATAGCAATCAGCCCCAGCATTTT. Encoded protein: CASSITVNSNQPQHF.

V and J are TRBV23-1 and TRBJ2-1; D is undetermined. TRBV23-1 has ORF status, its function being uncertain. V was pared by 8 bases and J by 2 bases, with 13 bases between. The CDR3 is 14 residues long. CDR3 amino acids: CASPRRPTYNEQFF. The DNA of the CDR3 is TGCGCCAGCCCACGGAGACCTACCTACAATGAGCAGTTCTTC.

V and J are TRBV7-9 and TRBJ2-1; perhaps TRBD2 as D (5 bases). Trimming removed 11 bases at V and 0 bases at J, with 14 bases between. The germline V gene encodes CDR1 SEHNR and CDR2 FQNEAQ (reference sequence). The CDR3 has 14 amino acids. The CDR3 nucleotides read TGTGCCGGATTACCGGGGAGCTCCTACAATGAGCAGTTCTTC. Encoded protein: CAGLPGSSYNEQFF.

The V and J genes are TRBV6-5 and TRBJ1-5; 8 bases align to TRBD1. The CDR3 has 14 amino acids. V was pared by 6 bases and J by 4 bases, with 5 bases of the junction left unmatched. The germline V gene encodes CDR1 MNHEY and CDR2 SVGAGI. The CDR3 protein is CASSLTGANQPQHF. The CDR3 nucleotides are TGTGCCAGCAGCTTGACAGGGGCTAATCAGCCCCAGCATTTT.

This sequence joins TRBV2 and TRBJ1-2; D possibly corresponds to TRBD1 (5 bases). The V end lost 3 bases, the J end lost 8 bases, and 16 bases lay between the germline ends. CDR1 and CDR2 from the germline V gene are SNHLY and FYNNEI. This CDR3 comprises 14 residues. Here the CDR3 reads CASSEGRRPAGYTF. For the CDR3, the DNA is TGTGCCAGCAGTGAGGGGCGGAGACCGGCGGGCTACACCTTC.

The chain employs TRBV7-2 and TRBJ2-1; the D is unclear. The CDR3 sequence is 11 residues long. The V gene lost 2 bases and the J gene lost 8 bases, with 4 bases spanning the gap. The V gene's germline CDR1 is SGHTA and CDR2 FQGNSA. The CDR3 sequence: CASSLSYEQFF. The CDR3 DNA sequence: TGTGCCAGCAGCTTAAGCTATGAGCAGTTCTTC.

This clone showed up just once. This chain connects TRBV5-4 to TRBJ1-4; unclear D gene. The V and J ends lost 3 bases and 2 bases respectively, with 8 bases between them. CDR3 length: 14 residues. Germline CDR1 and CDR2: SGHNT and YYREEE (reference sequence). The CDR3 sequence: CASSYGYTNEKLFF. The CDR3 region has the DNA TGTGCCAGCAGCTACGGTTACACTAATGAAAAACTGTTTTTT.

The J gene is TRBJ2-3, the V gene TRBV19, with D perhaps matching TRBD2 (7 bases). The CDR3 is 14 residues long. Deletions cut 11 bases from V and 4 bases from J, with 19 bases between. From germline, CDR1 is LNHDA and CDR2 SQIVND (reference sequence). The CDR3 DNA is TGTGCCGCAGGTTGGGGGGGGGCCCCAGATACGCAGTATTTT. Its translation is CAAGWGGAPDTQYF. Combining the CDR3 with reference TRBV19 and TRBJ2-3 gives the whole variable domain DGGITQSPKYLFRKEGQNVTLSCEQNLNHDAMYWYRQDPGQGLRLIYYSQIVNDFQKGDIAEGYSVSREKKESFPLTVTSAQKNPTAFYLCAAGWGGAPDTQYFGPGTRLTVL.